The sequence of this T cell receptor beta chain was determined in a study of cytomegalovirus exposure and HLA in healthy donors (dated by TCRdb to about 2017). About the full investigation: According to a later analysis, one platform produced both the 100 to 150 validation repertoires and the 700 or so repertoires of the first cohort. The aim of the study was to test whether cataloging public T cell receptors could identify signatures of past pathogen exposure. Along with the approximately 700-subject first cohort, a separate validation cohort of over a hundred different subjects was used. To predict cytomegalovirus infection status, the study combined high-throughput TCR immunosequencing, statistical association of individual TCRs with disease status, and machine learning. General findings and caveats noted by the study authors: A later analysis found that TCRs clustered in the first cohort also tended to co-occur in the roughly 120 validation repertoires, with more than 90% of cluster scores above 0. The classifier was reported to diagnose cytomegalovirus status with high specificity and sensitivity in both the original and validation cohorts. In vitro tests confirmed that a few of the cytomegalovirus-associated TCR beta chains recognize cytomegalovirus antigens. In the study, approximately 160 TCR beta chains were listed as associated with cytomegalovirus. A later analysis had no HLA typing for the validation cohort, so co-occurrence there was scored across all 120 repertoires. According to the authors, the approach could potentially be generalized to other disease states and immunological phenotypes. Most TCR sequences were seen in very few donors, while some public TCRs were found in many individuals.

Donors formed part of the validation cohort, which comprised over a hundred subjects and was distinct from the first cohort of fewer than 750 subjects. Concerning this clone itself: It has no known antigen specificity. No quality values exist for individual bases; no much larger clone is one base distant.

Preparation of the library involved the immunoSEQ multiplex PCR assay. In the source study's methods: A statistical classification framework was developed to diagnose cytomegalovirus status using the catalog of TCR beta chain sequences. What TCRdb holds here is the immuneACCESS table cut down to in-frame rearrangements. Part of the clones is not present; checked against another copy, under half of the missing clones reflect an unresolved V gene, and the others are unexplained. That table gives V, J and clone size, and the DNA gave D and trimming. Here the sample has about 160,000 clones; 85% occur a single time. In total, the top ten clones hold about 2.3% of the sample. CDR1 is given as LGHNA and CDR2 as YSLEER, both from the germline V gene. CDR3 length: 14 amino acids, cysteine to phenylalanine. Left in the record is the CDR3 DNA by itself, 42 bases read in frame from the first base. Trimming takes 2 bases off V and 5 bases off J; junction bases not matched to a gene: 5.

Input material: PBMCs. The chain is encoded by TRBV4-3 joined to TRBJ2-7, with TRBD2 identical over 8 junction bases. The clonotype was recovered from a man younger than 45 in good health and CMV-seropositive. The CDR3 here reads CASSQLQRGNEQYF. The sequenced DNA is TGCGCCAGCAGCCAACTTCAGCGGGGGAACGAGCAGTACTTC.